Reported below is one TCR beta chain. The data were taken from a study of blood T cell repertoires in COVID-19. Looking at the study overall: The United States, Italy and Spain provided the acute and convalescent COVID-19 samples. Sources were T cells, B-cell-depleted T cells, or PBMCs; the material itself was cDNA or gDNA.

Per the authors' pipeline: The assay estimated nucleated cells by amplifying reference gene primers. Clones were read by immunoSEQ multiplex PCR, and TCRdb kept only the in-frame ones, dropping some. The D gene and trimming were derived from the DNA, and the V and J assignments and clone size from that table. The data show fewer than 120,000 clones, 60% to 80% seen once. The origin of this receptor is an elderly woman with active or convalescent COVID-19. Sequencing was performed on peripheral blood.

This CDR3 is CASSIGTNDEQYF. The CDR3 DNA sequence: TGTGCCAGCAGTATAGGGACAAACGACGAGCAGTACTTC. The rearrangement uses TRBV9 and TRBJ2-7, with D perhaps TRBD1 (6 bases). From germline, CDR1 is SGDLS and CDR2 YYNGEE. The CDR3 loop spans 13 amino acids. Deletions cut 5 bases from V and 5 bases from J, with 14 bases between.